These 29 T cell receptor beta chains were all obtained from the same sample, sequenced in a study of regulatory T cells in long-lasting Graves disease. Construction of TCR beta libraries relied on iRepertoire HTBI primers and on Arm-PCR targeting CDR3 regions. From the multiplex PCR reads, TCRdb called clonotypes with MiXCR, one entry per CDR3 protein. Among a few hundred thousand distinct CDR3 sequences listed, around 20% were seen once. Time point: newly diagnosed GD, antithyroid drugs for less than 3 months. TCR sequences were obtained from RNA taken from PBMCs. Sequencing was performed on peripheral blood mononuclear cells (PBMCs), taken at new diagnosis, from a patient treated with antithyroid drugs. The receptor source for this set is a female donor with Graves disease.

This clonotype was found many times. The rearrangement joins TRBV9 to TRBJ1-1; D is undetermined. The CDR3 extends over 13 amino acids. V was trimmed by 0 bases and J by 4 bases, leaving 7 bases between them. Germline loops: CDR1 SGDLS, CDR2 YYNGEE. CDR3 region: CASSVAVGTEAFF. In DNA form, the CDR3 reads TGTGCCAGCAGCGTAGCTGTTGGCACTGAAGCTTTCTTT.

The chain links TRBV7-2 to TRBJ2-1; 11 bases match TRBD1. The CDR3 has 16 amino acids. V shed 5 bases, J shed 4 bases, and the junction held 7 bases outside the gene matches. Germline V gene lookup returns CDR1 SGHTA and CDR2 FQGNSA. The CDR3 is CASSLIGTGGYNEQFF. The CDR3 DNA reads as TGTGCCAGCAGCCTGATAGGGACAGGGGGATACAATGAGCAGTTCTTC.

The sample holds a few counts of this clonotype. V usage is TRBV30 and J usage is TRBJ2-3, with D tentatively TRBD1 (6 bases). Germline V CDR1 and CDR2: GTSNPN, SVGIG (reference sequence). This CDR3 spans 15 amino acids. Trimming cost V 0 bases and J 3 bases, with 13 bases left between them. In DNA, the CDR3 is TGTGCCTGGAGTGTACCACAGGGCGGTACAGATACGCAGTATTTT. Translated, it gives CAWSVPQGGTDTQYF.

The sample holds many counts of this clonotype. This sequence joins TRBV7-3 and TRBJ2-2; D uncertain. This CDR3 region has 13 residues. Trimming removed 1 base from V and 6 bases from J, with 6 bases in between. CDR1 and CDR2 from the germline V gene are SGHTA and FQGTGA. Written as DNA, the CDR3 is TGTGCCAGCAGCTTAAATCAGGCCGGGGAGCTGTTTTTT. Its translation: CASSLNQAGELFF.

Concerning this clonotype itself: A much larger clone differs from this one at a single base, so this may be a read error. The chain links TRBV2 to TRBJ2-7; TRBD1 matches at 9 bases. The CDR3 is 16 residues long. From germline, CDR1 is SNHLY and CDR2 FYNNEI. J was trimmed by 7 bases and V by 9 bases; bases with no gene match: 19. The CDR3 DNA reads TGTGCCAGTAGTACCCCGCACAGGGGGCTAGGCAATGAGCAGTACTTC. Translating it yields CASSTPHRGLGNEQYF.

This clonotype showed up just a few times. V usage is TRBV19 and J usage is TRBJ1-5, with TRBD1 as a possible D gene (5 bases). This CDR3 is built from 14 residues. V lost 6 bases, J lost 3 bases, and 12 bases lay in between. Germline V gene lookup returns CDR1 LNHDA and CDR2 SQIVND (reference sequence). CDR3 coding DNA: TGTGCCAGTAGGGGGGGATTCTACAATCAGCCCCAGCATTTT. Translation: CASRGGFYNQPQHF. Full variable domain (rest looked up from reference TRBV19 and TRBJ1-5): DGGITQSPKYLFRKEGQNVTLSCEQNLNHDAMYWYRQDPGQGLRLIYYSQIVNDFQKGDIAEGYSVSREKKESFPLTVTSAQKNPTAFYLCASRGGFYNQPQHFGDGTRLSIL.

The chain carries TRBV11-2 and TRBJ2-3, with TRBD2 matching over 7 bases. CDR3 length equals 17 residues. Germline-derived CDR1 and CDR2 are SGHAT and FQNNGV. J was trimmed by 4 bases and V by 8 bases; bases with no gene match: 18. The CDR3 reads CASSPGGRGRGADTQYF. The CDR3, as DNA: TGTGCCAGCTCACCCGGAGGGCGCGGGAGAGGTGCAGATACGCAGTATTTT.

This clonotype was seen many times. The V and J genes are TRBV7-9 and TRBJ2-1; TRBD2 aligns across 10 bases. In germline, CDR1 is SEHNR, CDR2 FQNEAQ (reference sequence). The junction had 5 bases not matched to a gene; V was cut back by 5 bases and J by 1 base. This CDR3 is built from 16 residues. The CDR3 DNA reads as TGTGCCAGCAGCCGCTCTAGCGGGAGATCCTACAATGAGCAGTTCTTC. It codes for CASSRSSGRSYNEQFF.

The chain carries TRBV7-3 and TRBJ2-1; no reliable D call. The CDR3 has 15 amino acids. V lost 0 bases to trimming and J lost 3 bases, with 9 bases between them. Germline assignment: CDR1 SGHTA and CDR2 FQGTGA. CDR3 amino acids: CASSLTGPSYNEQFF. The CDR3 coding sequence is TGTGCCAGCAGCTTAACCGGACCGAGCTACAATGAGCAGTTCTTC.

Ten or more counts support this clonotype. This chain connects TRBV7-8 to TRBJ1-3; no reliable D call. This CDR3 contains 15 residues. V lost 5 bases to trimming and J lost 2 bases, with 13 bases between them. Germline CDR1 is SGHVS and CDR2 is FQNEAQ. CDR3: CASSPGLSAGNTIYF. CDR3 bases: TGTGCCAGCAGCCCCGGACTCTCGGCTGGAAACACCATATATTTT. The full variable domain, its missing parts supplied by reference TRBV7-8 and TRBJ1-3, is GAGVSQSPRYKVAKRGQDVALRCDPISGHVSLFWYQQALGQGPEFLTYFQNEAQLDKSGLPSDRFFAERPEGSVSTLKIQRTQQEDSAVYLCASSPGLSAGNTIYFGEGSWLTVV.

This clonotype occurred many times. At one end the junction does not follow the germline gene, possibly because of a read error. The chain links TRBV5-1 to TRBJ2-3, with D maybe TRBD2 (6 bases). CDR1 is SGHRS and CDR2 is YFSETQ in the germline V gene. CDR3 length equals 15 residues. The CDR3 reads CASSPSSASTDTQYF. For the CDR3, the DNA is TGTGCCAGCAGCCCGTCTAGCGCCAGCACAGATACGCAGTATTTT.

This clonotype was counted at least ten times. The rearrangement joins TRBV5-1 to TRBJ2-5; 7 nucleotides line up with TRBD2. V shed 3 bases and J 2 bases; nucleotides not matched to a gene: 7. Germline V CDR1 and CDR2: SGHRS, YFSETQ. CDR3 size: 15 residues. CDR3 coding DNA: TGCGCCAGCAGCTATCGAGGACTAGGTCAAGAGACCCAGTACTTC. Its protein product is CASSYRGLGQETQYF.

This clonotype was seen ten or more times. The chain joins TRBV2 to TRBJ2-1, with D maybe TRBD2 (6 bases). CDR3 length: 14 amino acids. V lost 10 bases to trimming and J lost 3 bases, with 16 bases between them. CDR1 and CDR2 (germline): SNHLY, FYNNEI. DNA for the CDR3: TGTGCCACCACAACTACCGGGGGCTACAATGAGCAGTTCTTC. It encodes CATTTTGGYNEQFF.

Points on this clonotype: Just one base apart from a much larger clone, this may be a read error. The chain couples TRBV6-1 to TRBJ2-4, with 9 bases identical to TRBD1. The DNA end is more similar to TRBJ2-1, so the J call may be wrong. The CDR3 extends over 16 amino acids. Per germline, CDR1 MNHNS and CDR2 SASEGT. The CDR3 DNA is TGTGCCAGCAGTGTACGTCCGGGACAGGGTTCCTACGAGCAGTTCTTC. Translated, it gives CASSVRPGQGSYEQFF.

This clonotype was observed many times. The gene calls are TRBV5-4 and TRBJ2-3; 8 positions match TRBD1. Germline V gene lookup returns CDR1 SGHNT and CDR2 YYREEE (reference sequence). V shed 10 bases and J 3 bases; nucleotides not matched to a gene: 4. This CDR3 has 12 residues. In nucleotides, the CDR3 is TGTGCCTATGACAGGGGAACAGATACGCAGTATTTT. This encodes CAYDRGTDTQYF.

In its sample, this clonotype was seen a few times. The chain links TRBV2 to TRBJ1-2; D unresolved. The CDR3 sequence is 12 residues long. The germline gives CDR1 SNHLY, CDR2 FYNNEI. V shed 6 bases and J shed 8 bases, with 13 bases lying between them. The CDR3 coding sequence is TGTGCCAGCAGCTTGACACAGATCGGCTACACCTTC. Its protein is CASSLTQIGYTF.

This clonotype was seen ten or more times. This chain joins TRBV28 and TRBJ2-7; D remains unclear. The ends were cut back, 7 bases at V and 4 bases at J, with 14 bases in the middle. CDR3 size: 13 residues. In germline, CDR1 is MDHEN, CDR2 SYDVKM. This chain's CDR3 is CASTLGVLYEQYF. In DNA, the CDR3 is TGTGCCAGCACCCTTGGGGTATTATACGAGCAGTACTTC.

The chain links TRBV5-1 to TRBJ2-5; D gene uncertain. V gave up 0 bases and J gave up 1 base, with 10 bases separating them. In germline, CDR1 is SGHRS, CDR2 YFSETQ. The CDR3 totals 15 residues. Here the CDR3 reads CASSLASQSQETQYF. The CDR3, as DNA: TGCGCCAGCAGCTTGGCCTCCCAGTCCCAAGAGACCCAGTACTTC.

This clonotype was found many times. The J gene is TRBJ2-2, the V gene TRBV5-8; either TRBD1 or TRBD2 may fit D (5 bases each). Trimming left V 4 bases short and J 5 bases short, with 18 bases between. CDR3 size: 16 residues. CDR1 is SGHTS and CDR2 is YDEGEE in the germline V gene. CDR3 amino acids: CASSIGTRKRTGELFF. The CDR3 DNA is TGTGCCAGCAGCATCGGGACGCGCAAGAGGACCGGGGAGCTGTTTTTT.

This clonotype came up many times. The J gene is TRBJ2-1, the V gene TRBV18; D uncertain. The CDR3 runs 13 residues. The V end lost 1 base, the J end lost 9 bases, and 10 bases lay between the germline ends. The germline CDR1 and CDR2 sequences are KGHSH and LQKENI. CDR3 DNA sequence: TGTGCCAGCTCACCACAGGCAGACGGTGAGCAGTTCTTC. Residues: CASSPQADGEQFF.

V gene TRBV7-9 combines with J gene TRBJ1-4; D is undetermined. There are 14 residues in the CDR3. Germline V CDR1 and CDR2: SEHNR, FQNEAQ (reference sequence). Trimming pared 3 bases from V and 5 bases from J, leaving 10 bases between. In nucleotides, the CDR3 is TGTGCCAGCAGCTTGGTACAAGAAAATGAAAAACTGTTTTTT. Its protein product is CASSLVQENEKLFF. Supplemented by reference TRBV7-9 and TRBJ1-4, the full variable domain reads DTGVSQNPRHKITKRGQNVTFRCDPISEHNRLYWYRQTLGQGPEFLTYFQNEAQLEKSRLLSDRFSAERPKGSFSTLEIQRTEQGDSAMYLCASSLVQENEKLFFGSGTQLSVL.

This clonotype has only a few counts. The chain carries TRBV4-3 and TRBJ2-2, with 9 bases matching TRBD1. The junction had 4 bases not matched to a gene; V was cut back by 4 bases and J by 4 bases. Germline V gene data show CDR1 as LGHNA and CDR2 as YSLEER. This CDR3 comprises 15 residues. The CDR3 spells CASSPGTGSTGELFF. CDR3 DNA: TGCGCCAGCAGCCCAGGGACAGGGAGCACCGGGGAGCTGTTTTTT.

This clonotype was counted at least ten times. The V gene is TRBV28, the J gene TRBJ1-1; TRBD1 agrees at 7 bases. The V gene's germline CDR1 is MDHEN and CDR2 SYDVKM. V was pared by 3 bases and J by 4 bases, with 11 bases of the junction left unmatched. This CDR3 region has 16 residues. This CDR3 is CASSFGSGGSSTEAFF. DNA of the CDR3: TGTGCCAGCAGTTTCGGCTCAGGGGGGAGTTCCACTGAAGCTTTCTTT. The full variable domain, in which reference TRBV28 and TRBJ1-1 provide the parts outside the CDR3, is DVKVTQSSRYLVKRTGEKVFLECVQDMDHENMFWYRQDPGLGLRLIYFSYDVKMKEKGDIPEGYSVSREKKERFSLILESASTNQTSMYLCASSFGSGGSSTEAFFGQGTRLTVV.

Many counts were recorded for this clonotype. The rearrangement uses TRBV24-1 and TRBJ1-5; 7 bases are shared with TRBD1. J gave up 6 bases and V 3 bases, and 7 bases lay outside the gene matches. Germline loops: CDR1 KGHDR, CDR2 SFDVKD. The CDR3 runs to 15 residues. CDR3 in DNA: TGTGCCACCAGTGATCGGACAGGCTGGGGTCAGCCCCAGCATTTT. Protein: CATSDRTGWGQPQHF.

This chain connects TRBV28 to TRBJ1-4; D remains ambiguous. V was clipped by 2 bases and J by 4 bases, with 11 bases between them. The CDR3 loop spans 15 amino acids. Germline lookup yields CDR1 MDHEN and CDR2 SYDVKM. CDR3 in DNA: TGTGCCAGCAGTTTACCTGGACGGATTAATGAAAAACTGTTTTTT. Encoded protein: CASSLPGRINEKLFF.

With regard to this clonotype: A far more abundant clone sits one base away, making this likely a read error. This rearrangement joins TRBV2 to TRBJ2-7; a weak D match, TRBD2 (6 bases). The CDR3 consists of 16 residues. Germline assignment: CDR1 SNHLY and CDR2 FYNNEI. Trimming removed 6 bases from V and 4 bases from J, with 22 bases in between. The DNA of the CDR3 is TGTGCCAGCAGCAAGGGAGGTAGCCGTTTCAGTTACGAGCAGTACTTC. This translates into CASSKGGSRFSYEQYF.

This clonotype was counted many times. The V gene is TRBV13, the J gene TRBJ1-1; no clear D. Germline V CDR1 and CDR2: PRHDT, FYEKMQ (reference sequence). V gave up 0 bases and J gave up 0 bases, with 11 bases separating them. This CDR3 is 16 amino acids long. The CDR3 nucleotides read TGTGCCAGCAGCTTAGGACAGCCTCCTATGAACACTGAAGCTTTCTTT. Its protein is CASSLGQPPMNTEAFF. Full variable domain (remainder filled in from reference TRBV13 and TRBJ1-1): AAGVIQSPRHLIKEKRETATLKCYPIPRHDTVYWYQQGPGQDPQFLISFYEKMQSDKGSIPDRFSAQQFSDYHSELNMSSLELGDSALYFCASSLGQPPMNTEAFFGQGTRLTVV.

This clonotype was seen repeatedly, ten times or more. The chain couples TRBV5-8 to TRBJ1-4, with D maybe TRBD1 (5 bases). Trimming removed 1 base at V and 8 bases at J, with 12 bases between. The CDR3 runs 14 residues. In germline, CDR1 is SGHTS, CDR2 YDEGEE. CDR3 nucleotide sequence: TGTGCCAGCAGCTTGTGGTATGGGGCGGAAAAACTGTTTTTT. Protein sequence: CASSLWYGAEKLFF.

Ten or more counts support this clonotype. The chain recombines TRBV5-1 with TRBJ1-2; 8 nucleotides match TRBD1. This CDR3 contains 16 residues. CDR1 is SGHRS and CDR2 is YFSETQ in the germline V gene. J was trimmed by 2 bases and V by 4 bases; bases with no gene match: 10. DNA for the CDR3: TGCGCCAGCAGCGAGACAGGGGTCTTACTGAACTATGGCTACACCTTC. Translation: CASSETGVLLNYGYTF.